Presented here are 11 T cell receptor beta chains from one specimen sequenced in a study of shared clonotypes between healthy human individuals (dated by TCRdb to the early 2020s). Libraries were built with the immunoSEQ multiplex PCR assay. The table was pulled from immuneACCESS by TCRdb, which kept in-frame rearrangements only. Such tables lose some clones; where checked, under half of the loss comes from unresolved V genes, and the rest has no known cause. Counted in this sample were under 600,000 clones; roughly four fifths of them appeared once. Of the sample, about 12% falls within the top ten clones. Sample: PBMCs. Receptors were obtained from a woman in her thirties or forties in good health. Some clones in this sample may be carry-over from other donors' samples.

The table lists this clone with a few counts. A junction boundary mismatches the germline segment, possibly from a read error. The chain recombines TRBV7-7 with TRBJ2-3; 15 nucleotides line up with TRBD2. Germline V gives CDR1 SSHAT, CDR2 FNYEAQ (reference sequence). The CDR3 is 16 residues long. The chain's CDR3 is CASSLGLAGGGDTQYF. DNA of the CDR3: TGTGCTAGCAGCCTTGGACTAGCGGGAGGGGGAGATACGCAGTATTTT.

This clone has a single count. At the DNA level, this CDR3 is encoded by other sequences in the same sample as well. The V call is TRBV30, the J call TRBJ2-7, with D maybe TRBD2 (5 bases). V lost 0 bases and J lost 3, with 6 bases in between. There are 12 residues in the CDR3. Germline values: CDR1 GTSNPN, CDR2 SVGIG (reference sequence). The CDR3 reads CAWSVTSYEQYF. In nucleotides, the CDR3 is TGTGCCTGGAGTGTAACTAGCTACGAGCAGTACTTC.

V and J are TRBV30 and TRBJ2-7, with D perhaps matching TRBD2 (6 bases). V was pared by 2 bases and J by 6 bases, with 17 bases between. CDR3 size: 14 residues. Germline V gene sequence: CDR1 GTSNPN, CDR2 SVGIG (reference sequence). CDR3 coding DNA: TGTGCCTGGAGTTCACAGGTTGGGGGGTCCGAGCAGTACTTC. It codes for CAWSSQVGGSEQYF.

The chain carries TRBV7-3 and TRBJ2-3; D is perhaps TRBD2 (5 bases). Germline CDR1 and CDR2: SGHTA and FQGTGA. The CDR3 contains 15 residues. Trimming removed 2 bases from V and 0 bases from J, with 9 bases in between. The CDR3 region is CASSLEGRSTDTQYF. The CDR3 DNA reads TGTGCCAGCAGCTTAGAGGGCAGGAGCACAGATACGCAGTATTTT.

The chain links TRBV9 to TRBJ2-7, with D maybe TRBD2 (5 bases). The germline gives CDR1 SGDLS, CDR2 YYNGEE. CDR3 size: 15 residues. Trimming left V 4 bases short and J 6 bases short, with 20 bases between. CDR3 amino acids: CASSQLPRVGSEQYF. CDR3 nucleotide sequence: TGTGCCAGCAGCCAGTTACCTCGGGTGGGGAGCGAGCAGTACTTC.

The V and J genes are TRBV30 and TRBJ2-7; tentatively, D is TRBD2 (5 bases). CDR3 length: 12 amino acids. Trimming removed 1 base at V and 6 bases at J, with 10 bases between. In germline, CDR1 is GTSNPN, CDR2 SVGIG (reference sequence). CDR3 sequence (DNA): TGTGCCTGGAGTGCCCCCGCGGGCGAGCAGTACTTC. Residues: CAWSAPAGEQYF.

The V gene is TRBV4-1, the J gene TRBJ2-7; 10 bases line up with TRBD2. Germline loops: CDR1 MGHRA, CDR2 YSYEKL. J gave up 9 bases and V 1 base, and 3 bases lay outside the gene matches. The CDR3 is 13 amino acids. The CDR3 loop is CASSQAGLALQYF. The CDR3 region has the DNA TGCGCCAGCAGCCAAGCGGGACTAGCGTTGCAGTACTTC.

The chain is built from TRBV21-1 and TRBJ1-1. TRBV21-1 is termed a pseudogene. The CDR3 loop spans 19 amino acids. CDR3 nucleotides: TGTGCCAGCAGCAGCCTAGGTTCAGGGTGGAGGGACAAGAACACTGAAGCTTTCTTT. It codes for CASSSLGSGWRDKNTEAFF.

CDR3 DNA: TGCGCCAGCAGCCCCCAAGGGACAGGGTCCTACGAGCAGTACTTC. Translated: CASSPQGTGSYEQYF. This sequence joins TRBV5-1 and TRBJ2-7; 9 nucleotides line up with TRBD1. CDR1 is SGHRS and CDR2 is YFSETQ in the germline V gene. The V gene end was trimmed by 4 bases and the J gene end by 1 base; junction bases not matched to a gene: 6. The CDR3 sequence is 15 residues long. The full variable domain, completed using reference TRBV5-1 and TRBJ2-7, is KAGVTQTPRYLIKTRGQQVTLSCSPISGHRSVSWYQQTPGQGLQFLFEYFSETQRNKGNFPGRFSGRQFSNSRSEMNVSTLELGDSALYLCASSPQGTGSYEQYFGPGTRLTVT.

CDR3 coding DNA: TGTGCCAGTAGTATCTACTCTCAGGATGAGCAGTTCTTC. As protein: CASSIYSQDEQFF. The chain links TRBV19 to TRBJ2-1; D not resolved. CDR1 and CDR2 from the germline V gene are LNHDA and SQIVND (reference sequence). Trimming stripped 3 bases from V and 8 bases from J, with 11 bases between. The CDR3 is made up of 13 amino acids.

The chain employs TRBV11-2 and TRBJ2-7; 9 bases line up with TRBD1. Germline V gene data show CDR1 as SGHAT and CDR2 as FQNNGV. The length of the CDR3 is 14 residues. Germline trimming cut 4 bases from V and 3 bases from J; bases unmatched to any gene: 4. CDR3 nucleotides: TGTGCCAGCAGCTCCGGGACAGGGAGCTACGAGCAGTACTTC. The encoded protein is CASSSGTGSYEQYF. The whole variable domain, filled in from reference TRBV11-2 and TRBJ2-7, reads EAGVAQSPRYKIIEKRQSVAFWCNPISGHATLYWYQQILGQGPKLLIQFQNNGVVDDSQLPKDRFSAERLKGVDSTLKIQPAKLEDSAVYLCASSSGTGSYEQYFGPGTRLTVT.